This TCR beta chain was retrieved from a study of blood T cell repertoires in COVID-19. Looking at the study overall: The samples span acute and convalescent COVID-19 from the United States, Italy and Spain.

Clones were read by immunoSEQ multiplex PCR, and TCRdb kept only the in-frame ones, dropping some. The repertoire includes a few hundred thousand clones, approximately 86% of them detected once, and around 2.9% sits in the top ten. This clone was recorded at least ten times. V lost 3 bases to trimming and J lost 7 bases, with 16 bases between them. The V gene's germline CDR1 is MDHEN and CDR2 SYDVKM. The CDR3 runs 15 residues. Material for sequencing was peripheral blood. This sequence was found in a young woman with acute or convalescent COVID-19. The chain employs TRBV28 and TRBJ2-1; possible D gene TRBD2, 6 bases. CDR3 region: CASSFIGRGWNEQFF. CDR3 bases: TGTGCCAGCAGTTTTATCGGGAGAGGGTGGAATGAGCAGTTCTTC.